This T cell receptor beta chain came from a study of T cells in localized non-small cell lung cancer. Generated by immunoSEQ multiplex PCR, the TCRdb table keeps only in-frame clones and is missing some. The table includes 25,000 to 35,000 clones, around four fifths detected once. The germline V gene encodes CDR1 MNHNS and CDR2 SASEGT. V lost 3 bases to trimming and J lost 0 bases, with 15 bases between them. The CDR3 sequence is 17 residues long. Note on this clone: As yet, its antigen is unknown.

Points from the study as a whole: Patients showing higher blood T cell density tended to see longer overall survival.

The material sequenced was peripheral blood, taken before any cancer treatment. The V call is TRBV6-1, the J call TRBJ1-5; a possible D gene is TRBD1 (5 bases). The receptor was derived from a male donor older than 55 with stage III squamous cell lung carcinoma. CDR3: CASSDSRQLYSNQPQHF. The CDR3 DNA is TGTGCCAGCAGTGATTCAAGACAGCTTTATAGCAATCAGCCCCAGCATTTT.